The T cell receptor (beta chain) described here comes from a study of blood T cells in healthy people across ages. There are 14 residues in the CDR3. The V segment lost 5 bases and the J segment 4 bases; nucleotides outside the gene matches: 4. The V gene's germline CDR1 is MNHEY and CDR2 SVGEGT. Together with a sample-barcoded 5' primer, a J-beta primer mix was included in a second PCR lasting about 6 to 11 cycles. TCRdb reprocessed the 5' RACE reads with MiXCR, giving one entry per CDR3 protein. Among approximately 2,000,000 distinct CDR3 sequences, approximately 40% were seen once, and the ten largest hold around 23%.

V and J are TRBV6-2 or TRBV6-3 and TRBJ2-2; 7 bases align to TRBD2. The sample comprised blood. This clonotype originated in a human donor in good health. In DNA form, the CDR3 reads TGTGCCAGCAGTCGACTAGCACGCACCGGGGAGCTGTTTTTT. Translating it yields CASSRLARTGELFF.